The entry below describes one T cell receptor beta chain. Antigen unknown. Using its own MiXCR run on the 5' RACE reads, TCRdb lists one record per CDR3 protein. The sample shows under 650,000 distinct CDR3 sequences, roughly 18% of them seen only once. The record originates from a study of T-cell memory formation after mild COVID-19. On the study more broadly: TCR clustering was largely donor specific. General observations from the study: CD4+ contracting clones were mainly CM and EM; CD8+ ones, EMRA.

The V gene's germline CDR1 is SGHAT and CDR2 FQNNGV. The CDR3 contains 14 residues. Trimming cost V 3 bases and J 6 bases, with 12 bases left between them. The sample comprised PBMCs or a T cell subset sorted from them (not recorded which). The J gene is TRBJ2-1, the V gene TRBV11-2; D possibly corresponds to TRBD2 (5 bases). The receptor was derived from an adult woman who had mild COVID-19 (a few samples of this study predate the infection). Cell type and time point are not known. The CDR3 DNA follows: TGTGCCAGCAGCTTGGGAGTTGAGGGCAATGAGCAGTTCTTC. Translated, it gives CASSLGVEGNEQFF.